Sequencing of this TCR beta chain was carried out in a study of cytomegalovirus exposure and HLA in healthy donors. Study outcomes and limitations: Most TCR sequences were rare, but some public TCRs occurred in many donors. The authors listed 180 or so TCR beta chains as cytomegalovirus-associated. Through in vitro validation, a few CMV-associated chains were shown to be specific for CMV antigens. Both high specificity and high sensitivity reportedly marked the classifier's diagnosis of cytomegalovirus status.

Only one count was recorded for this clone. The antigen remains unidentified. The CDR3 has 13 residues. The V end lost 1 base, the J end lost 3 bases, and 5 bases lay between the germline ends. Germline CDR1 and CDR2: SGHKS and YYEKEE (reference sequence). Sequenced by immunoSEQ multiplex PCR; TCRdb stores in-frame clones only, minus some. The table has about 260,000 clones, less than 95% seen once. The V gene is TRBV5-5, the J gene TRBJ1-5; D ambiguous. Sequencing was carried out using PBMCs. The TCR was taken from a woman younger than 45 in good health and CMV-seronegative. CDR3 sequence (DNA): TGTGCCAGCAGCTTGTGGGACAATCAGCCCCAGCATTTT. Translated: CASSLWDNQPQHF.